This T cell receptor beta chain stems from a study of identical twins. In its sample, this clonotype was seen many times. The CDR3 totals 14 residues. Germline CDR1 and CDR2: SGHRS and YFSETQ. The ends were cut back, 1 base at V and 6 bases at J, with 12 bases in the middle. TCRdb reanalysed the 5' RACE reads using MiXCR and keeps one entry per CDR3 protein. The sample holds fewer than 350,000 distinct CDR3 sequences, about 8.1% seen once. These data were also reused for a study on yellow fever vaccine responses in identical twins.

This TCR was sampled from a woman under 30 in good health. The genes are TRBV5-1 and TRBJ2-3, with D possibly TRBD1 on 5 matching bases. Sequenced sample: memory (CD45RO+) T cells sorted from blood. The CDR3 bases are TGCGCCAGCAGCTTGCAGGGCTATGGCGATACGCAGTATTTT. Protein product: CASSLQGYGDTQYF.